This passage covers 21 T cell receptor beta chains from one sample sequenced in a study of blood T cell repertoires in COVID-19. Measured with immunoSEQ multiplex PCR; TCRdb has only the in-frame clones, and not every one. The sample has 90,000 to 150,000 clones, roughly 90% seen once. Sequences were obtained from peripheral blood. All receptors derive from a human donor in a cohort sampled during active COVID-19.

V gene TRBV2 combines with J gene TRBJ1-4, with TRBD1 matching 10 bases. CDR3 length: 16 residues. Germline CDR1 is SNHLY and CDR2 is FYNNEI. After removal of 2 bases from V and 7 bases from J, the junction contained 7 bases not matched to a gene. The CDR3 protein is CASSESRGQGSEKLFF. The CDR3 region has the DNA TGTGCCAGCAGTGAAAGTAGGGGACAGGGGTCTGAAAAACTGTTTTTT.

The chain has TRBV7-9 and TRBJ2-7; 11 nucleotides match TRBD2. Trimming at V came to 1 base and at J to 10 bases, leaving 9 bases not matched to a gene. CDR3 size: 15 residues. The germline V gene has CDR1 SEHNR and CDR2 FQNEAQ (reference sequence). The CDR3: CASSLVLAGGPKQYF. The CDR3 DNA reads as TGTGCCAGCAGCTTAGTCTTAGCGGGAGGGCCGAAACAGTACTTC.

The V and J genes are TRBV2 and TRBJ2-2; D not certain. The CDR3 is made up of 14 amino acids. V was shortened by 4 bases and J by 0 bases, with 6 bases between the two germline ends. The germline gives CDR1 SNHLY, CDR2 FYNNEI. The CDR3 loop reads CASSGEPNTGELFF. In DNA form, the CDR3 reads TGTGCCAGCAGTGGAGAGCCGAACACCGGGGAGCTGTTTTTT.

V usage is TRBV25-1 and J usage is TRBJ2-3, with D possibly TRBD1 on 5 matching bases. Germline V gene data show CDR1 as MGHDK and CDR2 as SYGVNS. The CDR3 contains 13 residues. The ends were cut back, 7 bases at V and 6 bases at J, with 14 bases in the middle. The CDR3 bases are TGTGCCAGCAAAGACAGTCCTCTTGATACGCAGTATTTT. It translates to CASKDSPLDTQYF.

The genes are TRBV6-1 and TRBJ1-6; a possible D gene is TRBD1 (6 bases). Trimming pared 2 bases from V and 11 bases from J, leaving 16 bases between. The CDR3 totals 15 residues. Germline loops: CDR1 MNHNS, CDR2 SASEGT. For the CDR3, the DNA is TGTGCCAGCAGTGAAAAGGGGGGGGCAATTCCACCCCTCCACTTT. This translates into CASSEKGGAIPPLHF.

This clone has more than one count but fewer than ten. The sample holds other DNA sequences that translate to the same CDR3. V gene TRBV19 combines with J gene TRBJ2-7; TRBD2 aligns across 9 bases. This CDR3 region has 12 residues. Germline loops: CDR1 LNHDA, CDR2 SQIVND (reference sequence). Germline trimming cut 6 bases from V and 4 bases from J; bases unmatched to any gene: 1. DNA of the CDR3: TGTGCCAGTAGCACTAGCGGGTACGAGCAGTACTTC. Protein: CASSTSGYEQYF. Full variable domain (remainder filled in from reference TRBV19 and TRBJ2-7): DGGITQSPKYLFRKEGQNVTLSCEQNLNHDAMYWYRQDPGQGLRLIYYSQIVNDFQKGDIAEGYSVSREKKESFPLTVTSAQKNPTAFYLCASSTSGYEQYFGPGTRLTVT.

The chain recombines TRBV27 with TRBJ1-4; the D is unclear. The V gene's germline CDR1 is MNHEY and CDR2 SMNVEV (reference sequence). The V end lost 3 bases, the J end lost 4 bases, and 6 bases lay between the germline ends. The CDR3 is 13 amino acids. CDR3 DNA sequence: TGTGCCAGCAGTTTTCAGATTAATGAAAAACTGTTTTTT. It yields the protein CASSFQINEKLFF.

The CDR3 nucleotides are TGTGCCAGCAGCCCACTTAGCGGGGCCCAAGAGACCCAGTACTTC. This sequence encodes CASSPLSGAQETQYF. The V and J genes are TRBV11-2 and TRBJ2-5; TRBD2 matches 8 bases. V shed 5 bases, J shed 1 base, and the junction held 6 bases outside the gene matches. The CDR3 sequence is 15 residues long. Germline values: CDR1 SGHAT, CDR2 FQNNGV.

This clone has only one observation. In nucleotides, the CDR3 is TGTGCCAGCAGCAAAGCGGGGGGCGCGGCCGGGGAGCTGTTTTTT. Protein: CASSKAGGAAGELFF. J is TRBJ2-2 and V is TRBV7-8; 9 positions agree with TRBD2. CDR1 is SGHVS and CDR2 is FQNEAQ in the germline V gene. This CDR3 is built from 15 residues. With V trimmed by 5 bases and J by 6 bases, 7 bases remained unmatched. Using reference TRBV7-8 and TRBJ2-2 for the parts outside the CDR3, the full variable domain is GAGVSQSPRYKVAKRGQDVALRCDPISGHVSLFWYQQALGQGPEFLTYFQNEAQLDKSGLPSDRFFAERPEGSVSTLKIQRTQQEDSAVYLCASSKAGGAAGELFFGEGSRLTVL.

The chain recombines TRBV9 with TRBJ2-2; maybe TRBD1 (6 bases). This CDR3 contains 16 residues. Trimming took off 3 bases at V and 2 bases at J, with 14 bases between the two ends. CDR1 is SGDLS and CDR2 is YYNGEE in the germline V gene. DNA of the CDR3: TGTGCCAGCAGCGCCCTTCGGGACACTAACACCGGGGAGCTGTTTTTT. Its translation is CASSALRDTNTGELFF.

CDR3 residues: CASSFSGTSGAGELFF. CDR3 nucleotide sequence: TGTGCCAGCAGCTTCTCCGGGACTAGCGGGGCCGGGGAGCTGTTTTTT. V and J are TRBV7-2 and TRBJ2-2, with TRBD2 matching 13 bases. Per the germline V gene, CDR1 is SGHTA and CDR2 is FQGNSA. The CDR3 has 16 amino acids. Trimming took 3 bases from V and 6 from J; bases not matched to a gene: 4.

Note on this clone: An end of the junction differs from the germline gene, which may be a read error. The V and J genes are TRBV18 and TRBJ2-5; TRBD1 matches 9 bases. The CDR3 has 15 residues. In germline, CDR1 is KGHSH, CDR2 LQKENI. The CDR3 region is CASSPPGQGFETQYF. The CDR3 DNA reads TGTGCCAGCTCCCCACCGGGACAGGGTTTCGAGACCCAGTACTTC.

The V gene is TRBV28, the J gene TRBJ2-1; a weak D match, TRBD1 (6 bases). CDR1 is MDHEN and CDR2 is SYDVKM in the germline V gene. The CDR3 extends over 12 amino acids. Trimming took 7 bases from V and 12 from J, leaving 16 bases between them. This chain's CDR3 is CASTVPGERQFF. The CDR3 DNA reads as TGTGCCAGCACTGTTCCAGGGGAAAGGCAGTTCTTC. Drawing the rest from reference TRBV28 and TRBJ2-1, the complete variable domain is DVKVTQSSRYLVKRTGEKVFLECVQDMDHENMFWYRQDPGLGLRLIYFSYDVKMKEKGDIPEGYSVSREKKERFSLILESASTNQTSMYLCASTVPGERQFFGPGTRLTVL.

V usage is TRBV5-1 and J usage is TRBJ2-5, with 9 bases aligning to TRBD2. Losses at the gene ends were 5 bases for V and 3 bases for J; bases not matched to a gene: 8. Germline V gives CDR1 SGHRS, CDR2 YFSETQ. The CDR3 consists of 15 residues. DNA of the CDR3: TGCGCCAGCAGTCGTCTAGCGGGGAATAAAGAGACCCAGTACTTC. Amino acid sequence: CASSRLAGNKETQYF.

The rearrangement uses TRBV10-3 and TRBJ2-3, with a tentative D call TRBD2 (6 bases). Trimming pared 6 bases from V and 0 bases from J, leaving 10 bases between. CDR1 is ENHRY, CDR2 SYGVKD, per germline. This CDR3 is built from 14 residues. In nucleotides, the CDR3 is TGTGCCATCAGAGAAGGGACTAGCACAGATACGCAGTATTTT. Translating gives CAIREGTSTDTQYF.

The V call is TRBV11-2, the J call TRBJ2-1; tentatively, D is TRBD1 (6 bases). V was trimmed by 0 bases and J by 10 bases, leaving 7 bases between them. This CDR3 has 12 amino acids. The V gene's germline CDR1 is SGHAT and CDR2 FQNNGV. CDR3 nucleotides: TGTGCCAGCAGCTTAGACAGGGGCGAGCAGTTCTTC. It encodes CASSLDRGEQFF.

This sequence joins TRBV3-1 (or the pseudogene TRBV3-2) and TRBJ2-3, with a possible D match to TRBD2 (5 bases). The V end was cut by 0 bases, the J end by 3 bases, with 7 bases between. Looked up from germline, CDR1 is LGHDT and CDR2 is YNNKEL (reference sequence). The CDR3 length is 14 residues. DNA for the CDR3: TGTGCCAGCAGCCAAGATTCGGGGACAGATACGCAGTATTTT. It yields the protein CASSQDSGTDTQYF.

The chain couples TRBV19 to TRBJ2-1; D not certain. Germline assignment: CDR1 LNHDA and CDR2 SQIVND (reference sequence). Trimming removed 2 bases from V and 7 bases from J, with 15 bases in between. The CDR3 has 15 amino acids. The CDR3 reads CASSIMRSLSNEQFF. CDR3 DNA: TGTGCCAGTAGTATAATGCGGAGCTTGTCAAATGAGCAGTTCTTC. The full variable domain, in which reference TRBV19 and TRBJ2-1 provide the parts outside the CDR3, is DGGITQSPKYLFRKEGQNVTLSCEQNLNHDAMYWYRQDPGQGLRLIYYSQIVNDFQKGDIAEGYSVSREKKESFPLTVTSAQKNPTAFYLCASSIMRSLSNEQFFGPGTRLTVL.

This chain uses TRBV29-1 with TRBJ2-3, with 10 bases fitting TRBD2. CDR3 length: 15 amino acids. Germline V gene sequence: CDR1 SQVTM, CDR2 ANQGSEA. V shed 6 bases and J 3 bases; nucleotides not matched to a gene: 9. The CDR3 loop is CSVRTSGPRTDTQYF. The CDR3 region has the DNA TGCAGCGTCAGGACTAGCGGCCCAAGAACAGATACGCAGTATTTT.

There are a few counts of this clone. The CDR3 nucleotides are TGTGCCAGCAGCTTAGATCGGACAGCTAACACTGAAGCTTTCTTT. Translated: CASSLDRTANTEAFF. The chain is built from TRBV11-2 and TRBJ1-1; TRBD1 is a possible D gene (6 bases). Trimming shortened V by 0 bases and J by 2 bases, and 10 bases separated the two germline ends. Germline V gene data show CDR1 as SGHAT and CDR2 as FQNNGV. The CDR3 is made up of 15 amino acids.

The rearrangement links TRBV28 to TRBJ2-5; 7 nucleotides align to TRBD1. Trimming took 2 bases from V and 1 from J; bases not matched to a gene: 4. In germline, CDR1 is MDHEN, CDR2 SYDVKM. This CDR3 has 15 residues. CDR3 in amino acids: CASSLRGRGQETQYF. Written as DNA, the CDR3 is TGTGCCAGCAGTTTAAGGGGGCGAGGCCAAGAGACCCAGTACTTC.